This TCR beta chain was found in a study of spatial heterogeneity in lung cancer. TCRdb called the 5' RACE reads again in MiXCR, with one record for every CDR3 protein. The sample yields approximately 110,000 distinct CDR3 sequences, under 14% seen once. This clonotype was recorded at least ten times. Time point noted: blood at routine non-recurrence follow-up after resection. Sequencing covered unsorted whole RNA taken from tumor, nontumor lung or frozen PBMC. The receptor was derived from a female donor with early-stage non-small cell lung cancer. Sequencing used PBMCs, obtained at follow-up.

This CDR3 reads CAGSPTGTGQPQHF. As DNA, the CDR3 is TGTGCCGGGTCCCCCACAGGGACTGGACAGCCCCAGCATTTT. The gene calls are TRBV19 and TRBJ1-5; perhaps TRBD1 as D (6 bases). This CDR3 region has 14 residues. V lost 11 bases to trimming and J lost 7 bases, with 21 bases between them. Germline CDR1 LNHDA, CDR2 SQIVND (reference sequence).